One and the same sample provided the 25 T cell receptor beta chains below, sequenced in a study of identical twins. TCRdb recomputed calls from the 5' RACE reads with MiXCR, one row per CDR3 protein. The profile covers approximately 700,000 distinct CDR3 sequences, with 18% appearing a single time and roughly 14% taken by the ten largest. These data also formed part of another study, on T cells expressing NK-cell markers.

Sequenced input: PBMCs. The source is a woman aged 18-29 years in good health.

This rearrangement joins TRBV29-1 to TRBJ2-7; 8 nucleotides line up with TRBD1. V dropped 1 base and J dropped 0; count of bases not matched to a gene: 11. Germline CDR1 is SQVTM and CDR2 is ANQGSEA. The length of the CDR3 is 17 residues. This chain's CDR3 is CSVEGGSGQGLSYEQYF. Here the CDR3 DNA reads TGCAGCGTTGAAGGTGGAAGCGGACAGGGACTCTCCTACGAGCAGTACTTC.

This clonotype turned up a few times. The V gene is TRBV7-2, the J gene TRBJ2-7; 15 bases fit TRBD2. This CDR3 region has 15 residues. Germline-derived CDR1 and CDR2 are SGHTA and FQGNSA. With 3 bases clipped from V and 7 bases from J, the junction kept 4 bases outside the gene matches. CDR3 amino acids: CASSLGLAGGGEQYF. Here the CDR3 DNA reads TGTGCCAGCAGCTTGGGACTAGCGGGAGGTGGTGAGCAGTACTTC.

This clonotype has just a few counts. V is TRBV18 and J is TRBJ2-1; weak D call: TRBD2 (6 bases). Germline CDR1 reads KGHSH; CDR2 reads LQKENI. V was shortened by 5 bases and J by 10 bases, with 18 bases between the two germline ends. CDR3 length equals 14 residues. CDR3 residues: CASSGKEAGREQFF. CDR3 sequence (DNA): TGTGCCAGCTCAGGAAAGGAGGCGGGACGGGAGCAGTTCTTC.

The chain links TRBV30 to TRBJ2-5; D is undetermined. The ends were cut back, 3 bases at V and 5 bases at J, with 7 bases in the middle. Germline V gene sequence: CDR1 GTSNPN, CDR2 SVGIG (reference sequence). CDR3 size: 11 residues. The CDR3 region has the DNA TGTGCCTGGAGGATGGGGGAGACCCAGTACTTC. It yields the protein CAWRMGETQYF.

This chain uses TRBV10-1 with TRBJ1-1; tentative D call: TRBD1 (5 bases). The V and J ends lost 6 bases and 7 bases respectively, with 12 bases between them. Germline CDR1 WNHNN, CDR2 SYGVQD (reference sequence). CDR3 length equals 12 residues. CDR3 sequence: CASRGPSGEAFF. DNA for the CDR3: TGCGCCAGCAGGGGACCGTCTGGTGAAGCTTTCTTT.

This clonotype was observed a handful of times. The CDR3 sequence: CSVWTGSTDTQYF. CDR3 nucleotides: TGCAGCGTTTGGACAGGGAGCACAGATACGCAGTATTTT. J is TRBJ2-3 and V is TRBV29-1; 8 bases fit TRBD1. Germline V gene lookup returns CDR1 SQVTM and CDR2 ANQGSEA. This CDR3 is built from 13 residues. V lost 5 bases and J lost 0; bases outside the gene matches: 1.

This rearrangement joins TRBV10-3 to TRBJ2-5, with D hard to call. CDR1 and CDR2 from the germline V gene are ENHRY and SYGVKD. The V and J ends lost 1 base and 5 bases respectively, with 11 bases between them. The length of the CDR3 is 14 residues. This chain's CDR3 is CAISEYSEAETQYF. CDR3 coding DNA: TGTGCCATCAGTGAGTACAGCGAAGCGGAGACCCAGTACTTC.

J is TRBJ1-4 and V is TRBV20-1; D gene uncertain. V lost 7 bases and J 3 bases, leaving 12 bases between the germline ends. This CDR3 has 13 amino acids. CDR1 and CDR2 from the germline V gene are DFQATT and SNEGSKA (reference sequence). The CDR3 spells CSVRQVANEKLFF. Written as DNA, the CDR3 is TGCAGTGTTCGGCAGGTTGCTAATGAAAAACTGTTTTTT.

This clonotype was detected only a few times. The CDR3 reads CASSRRLAGEKVDEQFF. CDR3 in DNA: TGTGCCAGCAGTCGGCGACTAGCGGGAGAGAAGGTCGATGAGCAGTTCTTC. This rearrangement joins TRBV6-2 or TRBV6-3 to TRBJ2-1; TRBD2 matches 12 bases. This CDR3 spans 17 amino acids. After removal of 5 bases from V and 8 bases from J, the junction contained 13 bases not matched to a gene. The germline V gene has CDR1 MNHEY and CDR2 SVGEGT.

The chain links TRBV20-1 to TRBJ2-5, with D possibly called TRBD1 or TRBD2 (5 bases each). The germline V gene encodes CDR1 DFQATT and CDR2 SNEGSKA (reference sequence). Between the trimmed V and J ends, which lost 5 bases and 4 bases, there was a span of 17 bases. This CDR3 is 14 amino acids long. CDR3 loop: CSARDLRVRETQYF. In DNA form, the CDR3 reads TGCAGTGCTCGGGACCTACGGGTTAGAGAGACCCAGTACTTC.

This CDR3 is CASSLAEGTEAFF. In nucleotides, the CDR3 is TGCGCCAGCAGCTTGGCCGAGGGCACTGAAGCTTTCTTT. The chain employs TRBV5-1 and TRBJ1-1; no definite D call. Trimming took off 0 bases at V and 4 bases at J, with 7 bases between the two ends. Germline V CDR1 and CDR2: SGHRS, YFSETQ. This CDR3 region has 13 residues. Looking up the rest from reference TRBV5-1 and TRBJ1-1 gives the full variable domain: KAGVTQTPRYLIKTRGQQVTLSCSPISGHRSVSWYQQTPGQGLQFLFEYFSETQRNKGNFPGRFSGRQFSNSRSEMNVSTLELGDSALYLCASSLAEGTEAFFGQGTRLTVV.

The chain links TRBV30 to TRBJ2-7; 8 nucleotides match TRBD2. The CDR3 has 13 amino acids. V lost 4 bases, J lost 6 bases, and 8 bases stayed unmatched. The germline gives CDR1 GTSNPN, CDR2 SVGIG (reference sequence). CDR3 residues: CAWKSGGPREQYF. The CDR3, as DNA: TGTGCCTGGAAGTCGGGAGGGCCCCGCGAGCAGTACTTC. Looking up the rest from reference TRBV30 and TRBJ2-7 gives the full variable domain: SQTIHQWPATLVQPVGSPLSLECTVEGTSNPNLYWYRQAAGRGLQLLFYSVGIGQISSEVPQNLSASRPQDRQFILSSKKLLLSDSGFYLCAWKSGGPREQYFGPGTRLTVT.

CDR3 nucleotides: TGCAGCGAGACTGATTCTGGTACGCAGTATTTT. This encodes CSETDSGTQYF. The genes are TRBV29-1 and TRBJ2-3, with unresolved D. The CDR3 spans 11 residues. V was shortened by 7 bases and J by 8 bases, with 13 bases between the two germline ends. Germline values: CDR1 SQVTM, CDR2 ANQGSEA.

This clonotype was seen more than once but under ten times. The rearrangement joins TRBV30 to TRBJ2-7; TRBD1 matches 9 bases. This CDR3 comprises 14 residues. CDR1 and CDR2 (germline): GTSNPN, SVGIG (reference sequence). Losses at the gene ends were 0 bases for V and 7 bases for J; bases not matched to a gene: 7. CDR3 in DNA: TGTGCCTGGAGTGTACAGGGGGCGTTGGGGGAGCAGTACTTC. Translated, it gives CAWSVQGALGEQYF.

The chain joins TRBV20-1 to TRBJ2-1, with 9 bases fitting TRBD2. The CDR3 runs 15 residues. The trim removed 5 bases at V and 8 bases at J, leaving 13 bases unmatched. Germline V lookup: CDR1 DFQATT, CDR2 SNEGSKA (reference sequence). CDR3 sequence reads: CSAQSWASGVDEQFF. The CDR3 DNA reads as TGCAGTGCTCAGAGCTGGGCTAGCGGGGTGGATGAGCAGTTCTTC.

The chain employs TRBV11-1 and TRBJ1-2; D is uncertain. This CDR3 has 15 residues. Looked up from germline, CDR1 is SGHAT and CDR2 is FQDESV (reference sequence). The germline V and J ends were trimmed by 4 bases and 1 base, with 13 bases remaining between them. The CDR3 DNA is TGTGCCAGCAGCTCAGCGCCGACGGTTAACTATGGCTACACCTTC. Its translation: CASSSAPTVNYGYTF.

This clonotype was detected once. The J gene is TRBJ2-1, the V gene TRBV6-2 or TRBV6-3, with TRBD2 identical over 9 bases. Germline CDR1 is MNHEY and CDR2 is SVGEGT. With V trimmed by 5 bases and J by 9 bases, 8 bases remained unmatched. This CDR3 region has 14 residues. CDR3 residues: CASSPGTSRTEQFF. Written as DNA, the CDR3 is TGTGCCAGCAGTCCCGGGACTAGCCGTACTGAGCAGTTCTTC.

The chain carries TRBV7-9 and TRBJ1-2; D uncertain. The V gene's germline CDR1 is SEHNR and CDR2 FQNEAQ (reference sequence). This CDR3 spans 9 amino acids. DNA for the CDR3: TGTACACTCACCCCGGGCTACACCTTC. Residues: CTLTPGYTF.

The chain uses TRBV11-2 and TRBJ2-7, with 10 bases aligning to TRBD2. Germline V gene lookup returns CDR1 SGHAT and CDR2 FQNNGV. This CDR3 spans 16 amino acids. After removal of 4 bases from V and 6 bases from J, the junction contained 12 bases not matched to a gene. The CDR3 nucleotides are TGTGCCAGCAGCTGGGGATCTAGCGGGAGAAGGGTCGAGCAGTACTTC. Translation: CASSWGSSGRRVEQYF. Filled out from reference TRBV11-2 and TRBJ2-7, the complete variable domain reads EAGVAQSPRYKIIEKRQSVAFWCNPISGHATLYWYQQILGQGPKLLIQFQNNGVVDDSQLPKDRFSAERLKGVDSTLKIQPAKLEDSAVYLCASSWGSSGRRVEQYFGPGTRLTVT.

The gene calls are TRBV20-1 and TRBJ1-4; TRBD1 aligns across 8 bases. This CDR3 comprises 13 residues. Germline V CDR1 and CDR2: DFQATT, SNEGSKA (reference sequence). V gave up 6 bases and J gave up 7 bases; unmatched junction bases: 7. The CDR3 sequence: CSASTGGGEKLFF. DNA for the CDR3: TGCAGTGCCAGCACAGGGGGGGGTGAAAAACTGTTTTTT.

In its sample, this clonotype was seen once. The CDR3 spells CASSQDGYRGSTGELFF. Written as DNA, the CDR3 is TGTGCCAGCAGCCAAGACGGTTATCGGGGAAGCACCGGGGAGCTGTTTTTT. V is TRBV14 and J is TRBJ2-2; D perhaps matches TRBD2 (5 bases). The V end lost 0 bases, the J end lost 4 bases, and 15 bases lay between the germline ends. The CDR3 spans 17 residues. Looked up from germline, CDR1 is SGHDN and CDR2 is FVKESK.

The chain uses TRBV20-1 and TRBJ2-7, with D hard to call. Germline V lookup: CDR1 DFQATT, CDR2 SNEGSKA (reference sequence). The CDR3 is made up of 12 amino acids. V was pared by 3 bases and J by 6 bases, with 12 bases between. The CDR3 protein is CSASKGPGEQYF. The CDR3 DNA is TGCAGTGCTAGCAAGGGTCCGGGCGAGCAGTACTTC.

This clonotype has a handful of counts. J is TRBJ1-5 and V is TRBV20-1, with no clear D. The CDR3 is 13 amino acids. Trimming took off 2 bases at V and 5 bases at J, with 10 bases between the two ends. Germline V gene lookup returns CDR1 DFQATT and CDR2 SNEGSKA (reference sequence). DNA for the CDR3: TGCAGTGCTAGACTCCAGTTAGATCAGCCCCAGCATTTT. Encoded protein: CSARLQLDQPQHF.

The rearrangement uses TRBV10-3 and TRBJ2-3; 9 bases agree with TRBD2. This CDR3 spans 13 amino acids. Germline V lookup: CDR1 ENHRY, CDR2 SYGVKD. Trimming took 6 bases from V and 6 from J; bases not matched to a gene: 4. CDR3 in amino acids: CAIRPSGVDTQYF. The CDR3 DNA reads TGTGCCATCAGGCCTAGCGGGGTCGATACGCAGTATTTT.

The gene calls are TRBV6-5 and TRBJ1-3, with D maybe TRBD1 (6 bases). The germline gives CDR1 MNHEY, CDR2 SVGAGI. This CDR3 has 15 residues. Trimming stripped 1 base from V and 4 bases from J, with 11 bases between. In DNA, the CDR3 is TGTGCCAGCAGTTACTTCGACAGGAACGGAAACACCATATATTTT. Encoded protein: CASSYFDRNGNTIYF.